This TCR beta chain is drawn from a study of cytotoxic CD8 clonotypes in ibrutinib-treated CLL. The germline V gene encodes CDR1 GTSNPN and CDR2 SVGIG (reference sequence). There are 13 residues in the CDR3. J lost 4 bases, V lost 6 bases, and 6 bases had no gene match. Libraries were prepared by immunoSEQ multiplex PCR; TCRdb keeps only in-frame clonotypes and omits some of them. The repertoire holds about 200,000 clones, with 75% to 80% as singletons. This chain uses TRBV30 with TRBJ1-1; 9 bases agree with TRBD1. The sample consisted of PBMCs, taken after 12 months of ibrutinib treatment. The TCR comes from a human donor with chronic lymphocytic leukemia. The CDR3 loop is CACHRGQSTEAFF. The CDR3 nucleotides read TGTGCCTGCCACAGGGGGCAGAGCACTGAAGCTTTCTTT.